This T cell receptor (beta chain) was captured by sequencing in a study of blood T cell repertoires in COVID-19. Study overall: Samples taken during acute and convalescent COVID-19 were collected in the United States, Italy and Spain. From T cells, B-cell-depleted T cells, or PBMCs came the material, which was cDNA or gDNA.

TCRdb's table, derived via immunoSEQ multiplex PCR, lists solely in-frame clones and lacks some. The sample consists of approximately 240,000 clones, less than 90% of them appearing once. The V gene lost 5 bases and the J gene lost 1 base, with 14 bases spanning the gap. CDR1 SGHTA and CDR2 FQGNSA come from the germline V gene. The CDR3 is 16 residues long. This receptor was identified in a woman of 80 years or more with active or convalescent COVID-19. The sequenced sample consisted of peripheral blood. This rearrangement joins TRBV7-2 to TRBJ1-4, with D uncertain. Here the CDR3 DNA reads TGTGCCAGCAGCGCGCCGTACCAAAGAACTAATGAAAAACTGTTTTTT. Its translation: CASSAPYQRTNEKLFF. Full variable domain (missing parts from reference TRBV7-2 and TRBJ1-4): GAGVSQSPSNKVTEKGKDVELRCDPISGHTALYWYRQSLGQGLEFLIYFQGNSAPDKSGLPSDRFSAERTGGSVSTLTIQRTQQEDSAVYLCASSAPYQRTNEKLFFGSGTQLSVL.